Reported below is one TCR beta chain. Antigen unknown. The trim removed 0 bases at V and 2 bases at J, leaving 10 bases unmatched. Germline-derived CDR1 and CDR2 are SGDLS and YYNGEE. The CDR3 contains 17 residues. 60 Vbeta and 13 Jbeta primers were used in PCR. The repertoire was sequenced with immunoSEQ multiplex PCR; TCRdb's copy has only in-frame clones and lacks some. The sample consists of approximately 140,000 clones, approximately 83% of them appearing once. This sample stems from a study of cytomegalovirus exposure and HLA in healthy donors. Regarding the study as a whole: The study flagged some 170 TCR beta chains as cytomegalovirus-associated. HLA allele associations emerged for 15,000 to 20,000 TCR beta sequences in a later analysis, at 0.05 false discovery rate. As immune exposure information, only CMV serostatus was available.

The chain is built from TRBV9 and TRBJ2-5; 7 bases match TRBD2. The sequenced sample consisted of PBMCs. The sequence derives from a man aged 40-49 years in good health and CMV-seropositive. The CDR3 sequence is CASSVGASGGMQETQYF. The CDR3 nucleotides read TGTGCCAGCAGCGTAGGGGCGTCGGGGGGAATGCAAGAGACCCAGTACTTC.